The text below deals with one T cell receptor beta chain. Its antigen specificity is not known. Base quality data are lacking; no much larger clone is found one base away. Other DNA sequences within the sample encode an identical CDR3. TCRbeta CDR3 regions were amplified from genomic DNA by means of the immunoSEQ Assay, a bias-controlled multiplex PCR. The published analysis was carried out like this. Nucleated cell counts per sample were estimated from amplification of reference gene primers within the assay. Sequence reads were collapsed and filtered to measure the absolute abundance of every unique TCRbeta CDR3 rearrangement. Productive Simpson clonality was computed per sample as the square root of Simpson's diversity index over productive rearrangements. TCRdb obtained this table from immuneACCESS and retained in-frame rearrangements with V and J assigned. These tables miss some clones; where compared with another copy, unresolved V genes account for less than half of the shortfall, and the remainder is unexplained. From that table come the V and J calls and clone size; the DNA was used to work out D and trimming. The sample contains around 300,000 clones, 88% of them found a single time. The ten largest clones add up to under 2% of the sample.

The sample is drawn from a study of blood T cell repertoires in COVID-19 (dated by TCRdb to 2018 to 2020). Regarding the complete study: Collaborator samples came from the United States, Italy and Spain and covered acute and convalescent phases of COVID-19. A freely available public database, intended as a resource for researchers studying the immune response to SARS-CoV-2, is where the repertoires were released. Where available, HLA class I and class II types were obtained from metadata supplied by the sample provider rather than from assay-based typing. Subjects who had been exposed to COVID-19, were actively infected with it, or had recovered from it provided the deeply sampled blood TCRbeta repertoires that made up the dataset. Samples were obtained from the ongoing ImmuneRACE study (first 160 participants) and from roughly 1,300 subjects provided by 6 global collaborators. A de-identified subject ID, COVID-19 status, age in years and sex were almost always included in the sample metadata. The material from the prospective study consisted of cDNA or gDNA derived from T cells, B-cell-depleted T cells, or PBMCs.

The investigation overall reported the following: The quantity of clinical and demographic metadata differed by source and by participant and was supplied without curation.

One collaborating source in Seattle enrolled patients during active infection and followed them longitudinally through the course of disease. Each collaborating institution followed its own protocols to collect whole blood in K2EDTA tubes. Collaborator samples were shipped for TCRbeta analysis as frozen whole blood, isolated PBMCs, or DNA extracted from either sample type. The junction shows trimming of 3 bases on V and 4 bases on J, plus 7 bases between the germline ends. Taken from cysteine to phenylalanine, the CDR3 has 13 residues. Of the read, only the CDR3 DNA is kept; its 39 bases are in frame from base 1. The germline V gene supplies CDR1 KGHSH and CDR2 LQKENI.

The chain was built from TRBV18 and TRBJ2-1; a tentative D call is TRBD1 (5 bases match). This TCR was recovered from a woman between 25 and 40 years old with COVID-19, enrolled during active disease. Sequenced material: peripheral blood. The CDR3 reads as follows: CASSPDSYNEQFF. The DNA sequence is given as TGTGCCAGCTCACCTGACAGTTACAATGAGCAGTTCTTC.